The rows below give T cell receptor beta chains drawn from one sample of a study of CD8+ T cells in alopecia areata. Using immunoSEQ multiplex PCR, the repertoire was profiled, and TCRdb retains in-frame clones only, with some absent. The sample records tens of thousands of clones, about 70% being singletons. The sequences come from CD8+ T cells sorted from blood, collected at week 44, from a patient treated with tofacitinib. Receptors originate from a human donor with alopecia areata. Each CDR3 is given with its conserved first and last residue. Expanded clones are given a class, and other clones once, few, many or no size at all.

cdr3_aa: CASSVGSDSYEQYF
j_call: TRBJ2-7
clone_size: .
v_call: TRBV9

cdr3_aa: CASSPKDTPEAFF
j_call: TRBJ1-1
clone_size: .
v_call: TRBV7-9

cdr3_aa: CASSFGGRTSYEQYF
j_call: TRBJ2-7
clone_size: .
v_call: TRBV7-3

cdr3_aa: CASSERRVQDTQYF
j_call: TRBJ2-3
clone_size: .
v_call: TRBV6-1

cdr3_aa: CAISDKGEQYF
j_call: TRBJ2-7
clone_size: .
v_call: TRBV10-3

cdr3_aa: CASGDYSYNEQFF
j_call: TRBJ2-1
clone_size: .
v_call: TRBV2

cdr3_aa: CASSLVSTMNTEAFF
j_call: TRBJ1-1
clone_size: .
v_call: TRBV5-1

cdr3_aa: CASSLAGTGVAFF
j_call: TRBJ1-1
clone_size: .
v_call: TRBV5-5

cdr3_aa: CASSLAWEGGNQPQHF
j_call: TRBJ1-5
clone_size: .
v_call: TRBV7-2

cdr3_aa: CASSAAGNTEAFF
j_call: TRBJ1-1
clone_size: once
v_call: TRBV6-5

cdr3_aa: CASTNRIVSETQYF
j_call: TRBJ2-5
clone_size: few
v_call: TRBV7-2

cdr3_aa: CASSLGVNSYNEQFF
j_call: TRBJ2-1
clone_size: few
v_call: TRBV7-9

cdr3_aa: CASSPPPGTSGDEQYF
j_call: TRBJ2-7
clone_size: few
v_call: TRBV28

cdr3_aa: CASSDRGRPQHF
j_call: TRBJ1-5
clone_size: .
v_call: TRBV10-2